This T cell receptor beta chain was obtained from a study of blood T cell repertoires in COVID-19. Libraries were prepared by immunoSEQ multiplex PCR; TCRdb keeps only in-frame clonotypes and omits some of them. The profile covers 210,000 or so clones, with around four fifths appearing a single time and roughly 20% taken by the ten largest. The receptor was derived from a woman over 75 with active or convalescent COVID-19. The sequenced material came from peripheral blood.

CDR3 DNA sequence: TGTGCCAGCCAGGCAGGGAGGACGAACACTGAAGCTTTCTTT. Translating gives CASQAGRTNTEAFF. V and J are TRBV5-6 and TRBJ1-1; TRBD1 is a possible D gene (5 bases). Trimming cost V 7 bases and J 1 base, with 14 bases left between them. This CDR3 is 14 amino acids long. Per germline, CDR1 SGHDT and CDR2 YYEEEE.